These T cell receptor beta chains were read from a single sample in a study of blood T cell repertoires in COVID-19. Clones were read by immunoSEQ multiplex PCR, and TCRdb kept only the in-frame ones, dropping some. The sample carries around 230,000 clones, about 91% recorded once. The specimen was PBMCs or T cells enriched from blood (not recorded which). These receptor sequences come from a woman in her thirties or forties with acute COVID-19. CDR3s include the opening cysteine and the closing phenylalanine or tryptophan. D genes are given only for firm matches. Clone size is not always given. Where it is, it says once, few, many or a class for expanded clones.

clone size,J gene,D gene,V gene,CDR3 DNA,CDR3 protein
.,TRBJ1-2,TRBD1,TRBV9,TGTGCCAGCAGCGTAGTTCAGGGGGCGCGAGGCTACACCTTC,CASSVVQGARGYTF
.,TRBJ1-6,.,TRBV7-2,TGTGCCAGCAGCTTAGCGGAGGGGAATTCACCCCTCCACTTT,CASSLAEGNSPLHF
once,TRBJ2-1,TRBD2,TRBV4-3,TGCGCCAGCAGCCATAGCGGGGGGCCGGGAAATGAGCAGTTCTTC,CASSHSGGPGNEQFF
.,TRBJ2-2,TRBD1,TRBV6-5,TGTGCCAGCAGTTTAAGGACAGGTTTCGTCGGGGAGCTGTTTTTT,CASSLRTGFVGELFF
.,TRBJ1-6,.,TRBV5-1,TGCGCCAGCAGCTTGGCGGAGTTAGATTCACCCCTCCACTTT,CASSLAELDSPLHF
few,TRBJ2-1,TRBD2,TRBV2,TGTGCCAGCAGGAGGGGACTAGCGGGACTTGAGCAGTTCTTC,CASRRGLAGLEQFF
.,TRBJ2-2,TRBD2,TRBV19,TGTGCCAGTAGTATAAACGCGGGAGGACGCACCGGGGAGCTGTTTTTT,CASSINAGGRTGELFF
.,TRBJ1-3,.,TRBV2,TGTGCCAGCAGTCAACAGGGCTCTGGAAACACCATATATTTT,CASSQQGSGNTIYF
.,TRBJ2-7,TRBD1,TRBV11-2,TGTGCCAGCAGACGGACAGGAGAACCCTACGAGCAGTACTTC,CASRRTGEPYEQYF
.,TRBJ2-1,TRBD2,TRBV5-1,TGCGCCAGCAGCATCAGCGGGGGTTACAATGAGCAGTTCTTC,CASSISGGYNEQFF
.,TRBJ2-2,TRBD2,TRBV19,TGTGCCAGTAGTGATTCCGGGGGACTAGCGGGCACCGGGGAGCTGTTTTTT,CASSDSGGLAGTGELFF
.,TRBJ2-6,.,TRBV27,TGTGCCAGCAGTTTGAGGTCTGGGGCCAACGTCCTGACTTTC,CASSLRSGANVLTF
.,TRBJ1-1,TRBD1,TRBV9,TGTGCCAGCAGCGTAGGTGACAGGGGTCGTCCTGAAGCTTTCTTT,CASSVGDRGRPEAFF
.,TRBJ2-1,.,TRBV14,TGTGCCAGCAGCCTGTATTCGCGCAATGAGCAGTTCTTC,CASSLYSRNEQFF
.,TRBJ2-7,.,TRBV13,TGTGCCAGCAGCTTAGGGCAGTCCTACGAGCAGTACTTC,CASSLGQSYEQYF
.,TRBJ2-2,.,TRBV5-4,TGTGCCAGCAGCTTGGACAGGAACACCGGGGAGCTGTTTTTT,CASSLDRNTGELFF
.,TRBJ2-1,TRBD2,TRBV2,TGTGCCAGCAGGATATCTAGCGGGGGGGCCAGGGAGCAGTTCTTC,CASRISSGGAREQFF
.,TRBJ2-3,.,TRBV9,TGTGCCAGCAGCGTAGCTACGGGAGTGGGGACAGATACGCAGTATTTT,CASSVATGVGTDTQYF
.,TRBJ2-3,TRBD2,TRBV5-1,TGCGCCAGCAGCTTGAAACTAGCGGGGGCGACAGATACGCAGTATTTT,CASSLKLAGATDTQYF
.,TRBJ1-1,.,TRBV5-1,TGCGCCAGCAGCTTGCAGAACAAACAAAACACTGAAGCTTTCTTT,CASSLQNKQNTEAFF
.,TRBJ2-3,TRBD1,TRBV11-3,TGTGCCAGCAGCTTCGTAGGGGGCGGCACAGATACGCAGTATTTT,CASSFVGGGTDTQYF
.,TRBJ1-1,.,TRBV6-5,TGTGCCAGCAGACCCGGACAAGAGAACACTGAAGCTTTCTTT,CASRPGQENTEAFF
.,TRBJ1-1,.,TRBV2,TGTGCCAGCAGTGAGATGTGGGGAGGGACTGAAGCTTTCTTT,CASSEMWGGTEAFF
.,TRBJ1-1,TRBD1,TRBV25-1,TGTGCCAGCAGTGAATCAGGGCCTAGGGACAGTGAAGCTTTCTTT,CASSESGPRDSEAFF
.,TRBJ1-5,.,TRBV5-1,TGCGCCAGCAGCTTGGCAGGGGTTGAATATCAGCCCCAGCATTTT,CASSLAGVEYQPQHF
.,TRBJ2-3,TRBD2,TRBV18,TGTGCCAGCTCACCCAGCGGGGGGGGAACAGATACGCAGTATTTT,CASSPSGGGTDTQYF
.,TRBJ2-5,TRBD2,TRBV10-1,TGCGCCAGCAGCGGCTTGGCGGGAGACTACCAAGAGACCCAGTACTTC,CASSGLAGDYQETQYF
.,TRBJ1-2,.,TRBV3-1/TRBV3-2,TGTGCCAGCAGCCAACTTGACAATAACTATGGCTACACCTTC,CASSQLDNNYGYTF
few,TRBJ2-1,TRBD2,TRBV30,TGTGCCTGGAGTCCCCGAGGAGCGGGGCTCGGTCTCTACAATGAGCAGTTCTTC,CAWSPRGAGLGLYNEQFF
.,TRBJ1-3,.,TRBV19,TGTGCCAGTATTACCAGCTCTGGAAACACCATATATTTT,CASITSSGNTIYF
.,TRBJ1-5,TRBD1,TRBV4-1,TGCGCCAGCAGCCAGACAGGACAGGGTGGCCAGCCCCAGCATTTT,CASSQTGQGGQPQHF
.,TRBJ2-3,TRBD1,TRBV5-1,TGCGCCAGCAGCTTGGTTCTCAGGGGGCGCAGAGATACGCAGTATTTT,CASSLVLRGRRDTQYF
.,TRBJ2-7,.,TRBV7-9,TGTGCCAGCAGCTTCGACAGTCGCCGAGAGAGCGAGCAGTACTTC,CASSFDSRRESEQYF
once,TRBJ2-2,.,TRBV6-1,TGTGCCAGCAGTGAAGCGCGTAGGGGTAACGGGGAGCTGTTTTTT,CASSEARRGNGELFF
.,TRBJ2-3,TRBD1,TRBV9,TGTGCCAGCAGCGCCCACGACAGGGTACCAGATACGCAGTATTTT,CASSAHDRVPDTQYF
.,TRBJ2-2,TRBD1,TRBV25-1,TGTGCCACGACGAAAGACAGGGGGTGGAACACCGGGGAGCTGTTTTTT,CATTKDRGWNTGELFF
.,TRBJ2-3,TRBD1,TRBV10-3,TGTGCCATCAGCCGAACCGGGACAGGGCCCCCCACAGATACGCAGTATTTT,CAISRTGTGPPTDTQYF
.,TRBJ1-2,.,TRBV28,TGTGCCAGCAGTGTTGGGGGGGCCAAGAAGGCGAATGGCTACACCTTC,CASSVGGAKKANGYTF
.,TRBJ1-5,TRBD1,TRBV19,TGTGCCAGTAGTATAGGCCGGGACAGGGGAAATCAGCCCCAGCATTTT,CASSIGRDRGNQPQHF
.,TRBJ1-6,TRBD1,TRBV30,TGTGCCTGGAGTGGGGACAGTTATTCACCCCTCCACTTT,CAWSGDSYSPLHF
.,TRBJ1-1,.,TRBV3-1/TRBV3-2,TGTGCCAGCAGCCAATCAGGGGAGGGTGAAGCTTTCTTT,CASSQSGEGEAFF
.,TRBJ2-3,.,TRBV11-3,TGTGCCAGCAGCTTAGGAGGGGGACATAACACAGATACGCAGTATTTT,CASSLGGGHNTDTQYF
.,TRBJ2-7,TRBD1,TRBV6-5,TGTGCCAGCAGTCGGACAGGTTACGACTACGAGCAGTACTTC,CASSRTGYDYEQYF
.,TRBJ1-6,.,TRBV18,TGTGCCAGCTCACAACAGACAGGCAACTCCTATAATTCACCCCTCCACTTT,CASSQQTGNSYNSPLHF
few,TRBJ1-1,TRBD1,TRBV19,TGTGCCAGTAGTAGACAGGGACAGGGGGGATCTCACACTGAAGCTTTCTTT,CASSRQGQGGSHTEAFF
.,TRBJ1-5,.,TRBV29-1,TGCAGCGTTGAAGAGAGCAGGGATCAGCCCCAGCATTTT,CSVEESRDQPQHF
.,TRBJ1-6,TRBD1,TRBV5-4,TGTGCCAGCAGTAGACAGGGCCCCAATTCACCCCTCCACTTT,CASSRQGPNSPLHF
.,TRBJ2-3,.,TRBV3-1/TRBV3-2,TGTGCCAGCAGCTCAACCCCGAGACTATCCACAGATACGCAGTATTTT,CASSSTPRLSTDTQYF
few,TRBJ1-2,TRBD1,TRBV3-1/TRBV3-2,TGTGCCAGCAGCCTATTAGGGACAGGGAGCTACACCTTC,CASSLLGTGSYTF
once,TRBJ1-4,.,TRBV6-6,TGTGCCAGCAGGGACGGGGGGGCCACTAATGAAAAACTGTTTTTT,CASRDGGATNEKLFF
once,TRBJ2-7,.,TRBV4-2,TGTGCCAGCAGCCCGCCGGCGGGCGAGCAGTACTTC,CASSPPAGEQYF
.,TRBJ2-3,.,TRBV5-1,TGCGCCAGCAGGAGTGAACTTACTCCCACAGATACGCAGTATTTT,CASRSELTPTDTQYF
.,TRBJ2-3,TRBD2,TRBV5-1,TGCGCCAGCAGCAGTAGCGGGGGGGTTGATACGCAGTATTTT,CASSSSGGVDTQYF
once,TRBJ2-5,.,TRBV7-2,TGTGCCAGCAGCCTTGGACTTCCCTCCCAAGAGACCCAGTACTTC,CASSLGLPSQETQYF
.,TRBJ2-6,.,TRBV21-1,TGTGCCAGCAGCAAACAGCTCGGGGGGGTGACCAACGTCCTGACTTTC,CASSKQLGGVTNVLTF
.,TRBJ2-1,TRBD2,TRBV4-3,TGCGCCAGCAGCCGCGGACTAGCGGGGGCCTTGGGGTACAATGAGCAGTTCTTC,CASSRGLAGALGYNEQFF
.,TRBJ1-2,.,TRBV4-1,TGCGCCAGCAGCCAAGAAGGACCCAGGAGGGATGGCTACACCTTC,CASSQEGPRRDGYTF
.,TRBJ1-5,.,TRBV5-1,TGCGCCAGCAGCTCCGACTCGGGGAGCAATCAGCCCCAGCATTTT,CASSSDSGSNQPQHF
many,TRBJ2-1,.,TRBV5-6,TGTGCCAGCAGCTTGTTGGTACCAGGGAATGAGCAGTTCTTC,CASSLLVPGNEQFF
.,TRBJ1-1,.,TRBV7-9,TGTGCCAGCAACCGGGGGATGAACACTGAAGCTTTCTTT,CASNRGMNTEAFF